Listed below are T cell receptor beta chains from one sample, sequenced in a study of blood T cells in healthy people across ages. TCRdb reprocessed the 5' RACE reads with MiXCR, giving one entry per CDR3 protein. Of over a million distinct CDR3 sequences in the sample, roughly 59% were seen once. Input material: blood. These receptors were taken from a man aged 18 to 29 in good health. Both conserved end residues are part of each CDR3. Fields, in order: CDR3 protein, CDR3 DNA, clone size, D gene, V gene, J gene. D genes are given only for firm matches. For some rows the clone size is stated as once, few or many, or as a class when expanded; others skip it.

CDR3aa: CSVELGEAFF
CDR3nt: TGCAGCGTTGAATTAGGGGAGGCTTTCTTT
abundance: NA
d_gene: NA
v_gene: TRBV29-1
j_gene: TRBJ1-1

CDR3aa: CAIREGGLSTDTQYF
CDR3nt: TGTGCCATCAGGGAAGGGGGCTTAAGCACAGATACGCAGTATTTT
abundance: NA
d_gene: TRBD1
v_gene: TRBV10-3
j_gene: TRBJ2-3

CDR3aa: CATSRDLDGPNQPQHF
CDR3nt: TGTGCCACCAGCAGAGATTTGGACGGACCCAATCAGCCCCAGCATTTT
abundance: NA
d_gene: NA
v_gene: TRBV15
j_gene: TRBJ1-5

CDR3aa: CSALGTGGTYEQYF
CDR3nt: TGCAGTGCTCTGGGGACAGGGGGCACCTACGAGCAGTACTTC
abundance: once
d_gene: TRBD1
v_gene: TRBV20-1
j_gene: TRBJ2-7

CDR3aa: CASGFPSTGELFF
CDR3nt: TGTGCTAGTGGTTTTCCCAGCACCGGGGAGCTGTTTTTT
abundance: NA
d_gene: NA
v_gene: TRBV12-5
j_gene: TRBJ2-2

CDR3aa: CSAGGPRPNTQYF
CDR3nt: TGCAGTGCTGGAGGGCCCAGACCTAATACGCAGTATTTT
abundance: few
d_gene: NA
v_gene: TRBV20-1
j_gene: TRBJ2-3

CDR3aa: CATSDNPGTQYF
CDR3nt: TGTGCCACCAGTGACAATCCGGGTACGCAGTATTTT
abundance: few
d_gene: NA
v_gene: TRBV24-1
j_gene: TRBJ2-3

CDR3aa: CASSRTGWANVLTF
CDR3nt: TGTGCCAGCAGTAGGACAGGGTGGGCCAACGTCCTGACTTTC
abundance: NA
d_gene: TRBD1
v_gene: TRBV6-5
j_gene: TRBJ2-6

CDR3aa: CASSVRDRQKTDTQYF
CDR3nt: TGTGCCAGCAGCGTCCGGGACAGGCAAAAGACAGATACGCAGTATTTT
abundance: NA
d_gene: TRBD1
v_gene: TRBV11-2
j_gene: TRBJ2-3

CDR3aa: CASRRGLVETQYF
CDR3nt: TGTGCCAGCAGAAGGGGACTAGTGGAGACCCAGTACTTC
abundance: NA
d_gene: TRBD2
v_gene: TRBV6-2/TRBV6-3
j_gene: TRBJ2-5

CDR3aa: CASSLSREGAGELFF
CDR3nt: TGCGCCAGCAGCCTCAGCCGGGAAGGGGCCGGGGAGCTGTTTTTT
abundance: once
d_gene: NA
v_gene: TRBV5-1
j_gene: TRBJ2-2

CDR3aa: CASSPLAGGSSGELFF
CDR3nt: TGCGCCAGCAGCCCTCTAGCGGGAGGATCATCCGGGGAGCTGTTTTTT
abundance: once
d_gene: TRBD2
v_gene: TRBV4-1
j_gene: TRBJ2-2

CDR3aa: CASSSPGGRDTEAFF
CDR3nt: TGTGCCAGCAGCTCTCCAGGGGGCCGGGACACTGAAGCTTTCTTT
abundance: NA
d_gene: TRBD1
v_gene: TRBV7-9
j_gene: TRBJ1-1

CDR3aa: CASTRQGVRAGDYGYTF
CDR3nt: TGTGCCAGCACCAGACAGGGAGTAAGGGCCGGGGACTATGGCTACACCTTC
abundance: NA
d_gene: TRBD1
v_gene: TRBV6-1
j_gene: TRBJ1-2

CDR3aa: CASRQRASYNEQFF
CDR3nt: TGTGCCAGCAGACAGCGGGCATCCTACAATGAGCAGTTCTTC
abundance: NA
d_gene: NA
v_gene: TRBV27
j_gene: TRBJ2-1

CDR3aa: CASRRASGSSEQFF
CDR3nt: TGTGCCAGCAGACGTGCTAGCGGGAGTAGTGAGCAGTTCTTC
abundance: NA
d_gene: TRBD2
v_gene: TRBV27
j_gene: TRBJ2-1

CDR3aa: CASGLGLAGLDNEQFF
CDR3nt: TGTGCTAGTGGCCTGGGCCTGGCGGGACTAGATAATGAGCAGTTCTTC
abundance: NA
d_gene: TRBD2
v_gene: TRBV12-5
j_gene: TRBJ2-1

CDR3aa: CAISELMTAQETQYF
CDR3nt: TGTGCCATCAGTGAACTAATGACGGCCCAAGAGACCCAGTACTTC
abundance: NA
d_gene: NA
v_gene: TRBV10-3
j_gene: TRBJ2-5

CDR3aa: CASSPRLAGSREQFF
CDR3nt: TGTGCCAGCAGTCCCCGACTAGCGGGGAGTCGTGAGCAGTTCTTC
abundance: NA
d_gene: TRBD2
v_gene: TRBV27
j_gene: TRBJ2-1

CDR3aa: CASSPTGGPDGYTF
CDR3nt: TGTGCCAGCAGCCCCACCGGGGGCCCGGATGGCTACACCTTC
abundance: NA
d_gene: NA
v_gene: TRBV7-6
j_gene: TRBJ1-2

CDR3aa: CSATPVTSYEQYF
CDR3nt: TGCAGTGCTACCCCCGTTACCTCCTACGAGCAGTACTTC
abundance: few
d_gene: NA
v_gene: TRBV20-1
j_gene: TRBJ2-7

CDR3aa: CAISLPGETQYF
CDR3nt: TGTGCCATCAGTCTCCCTGGGGAGACCCAGTACTTC
abundance: NA
d_gene: NA
v_gene: TRBV10-3
j_gene: TRBJ2-5

CDR3aa: CASSYVVAGAYEQYF
CDR3nt: TGTGCCAGCAGTTACGTCGTCGCGGGGGCCTACGAGCAGTACTTC
abundance: NA
d_gene: TRBD2
v_gene: TRBV7-9
j_gene: TRBJ2-7

CDR3aa: CASSLYSGGETQYF
CDR3nt: TGTGCCAGCAGTTTATACTCCGGGGGGGAGACCCAGTACTTC
abundance: few
d_gene: TRBD2
v_gene: TRBV28
j_gene: TRBJ2-5

CDR3aa: CSVSPRRTASYEQYF
CDR3nt: TGCAGCGTCTCACCTAGACGGACTGCCTCCTACGAGCAGTACTTC
abundance: few
d_gene: NA
v_gene: TRBV29-1
j_gene: TRBJ2-7

CDR3aa: CASRAANPYEQYF
CDR3nt: TGTGCCAGCCGGGCCGCCAACCCCTACGAGCAGTACTTC
abundance: NA
d_gene: NA
v_gene: TRBV27
j_gene: TRBJ2-7

CDR3aa: CASSFSDWKKLFF
CDR3nt: TGTGCCAGCAGCTTCTCGGATTGGAAAAAACTGTTTTTT
abundance: NA
d_gene: NA
v_gene: TRBV3-1
j_gene: TRBJ1-4

CDR3aa: CASSVTGTGLEKLFF
CDR3nt: TGTGCCAGCAGCGTTACCGGGACAGGGTTGGAAAAACTGTTTTTT
abundance: NA
d_gene: TRBD1
v_gene: TRBV14
j_gene: TRBJ1-4

CDR3aa: CASSGTGNGYTF
CDR3nt: TGCGCCAGCAGTGGGACAGGGAATGGCTACACCTTC
abundance: NA
d_gene: TRBD1
v_gene: TRBV10-2
j_gene: TRBJ1-2

CDR3aa: CASSPRTDIEAFF
CDR3nt: TGTGCCAGCAGCCCTCGGACGGATATTGAAGCTTTCTTT
abundance: NA
d_gene: NA
v_gene: TRBV7-9
j_gene: TRBJ1-1

CDR3aa: CSARPGADRPYEQYF
CDR3nt: TGCAGTGCTAGACCGGGCGCGGATCGACCCTACGAGCAGTACTTC
abundance: few
d_gene: NA
v_gene: TRBV20-1
j_gene: TRBJ2-7

CDR3aa: CASSYPGQGLSNQPQHF
CDR3nt: TGTGCCAGCAGTTACCCCGGACAGGGGCTTAGCAATCAGCCCCAGCATTTT
abundance: NA
d_gene: TRBD1
v_gene: TRBV6-2/TRBV6-3
j_gene: TRBJ1-5

CDR3aa: CASSPEQGLQETQYF
CDR3nt: TGTGCCAGCAGTCCCGAACAGGGACTCCAAGAGACCCAGTACTTC
abundance: NA
d_gene: NA
v_gene: TRBV12-3/TRBV12-4
j_gene: TRBJ2-5

CDR3aa: CASSVGSGHTNYGYTF
CDR3nt: TGTGCCAGCAGCGTAGGGTCGGGACATACTAACTATGGCTACACCTTC
abundance: NA
d_gene: NA
v_gene: TRBV9
j_gene: TRBJ1-2

CDR3aa: CASSRGQGSEKLFF
CDR3nt: TGTGCCAGCAGTAGGGGACAGGGTTCGGAAAAACTGTTTTTT
abundance: few
d_gene: TRBD1
v_gene: TRBV28
j_gene: TRBJ1-4

CDR3aa: CSVEPQDYLSYEQYF
CDR3nt: TGCAGCGTTGAGCCTCAGGATTACCTCTCCTACGAGCAGTACTTC
abundance: few
d_gene: NA
v_gene: TRBV29-1
j_gene: TRBJ2-7

CDR3aa: CASSFGTSKGDTQYF
CDR3nt: TGTGCCAGCAGCTTCGGGACTAGTAAAGGAGATACGCAGTATTTT
abundance: few
d_gene: TRBD2
v_gene: TRBV7-9
j_gene: TRBJ2-3

CDR3aa: CSARSRGGNYGYTF
CDR3nt: TGCAGTGCCCGATCCAGGGGGGGAAACTATGGCTACACCTTC
abundance: NA
d_gene: TRBD1
v_gene: TRBV20-1
j_gene: TRBJ1-2

CDR3aa: CASSLEADSYNEQFF
CDR3nt: TGTGCCAGCAGCTTAGAGGCAGACTCCTACAATGAGCAGTTCTTC
abundance: NA
d_gene: NA
v_gene: TRBV7-6
j_gene: TRBJ2-1

CDR3aa: CASSLDQLNYEQYF
CDR3nt: TGCGCCAGCAGCTTGGATCAGCTAAACTACGAGCAGTACTTC
abundance: NA
d_gene: NA
v_gene: TRBV5-1
j_gene: TRBJ2-7

CDR3aa: CASSPRGSVPDHNQPQHF
CDR3nt: TGCGCCAGCAGCCCCCGAGGGTCAGTCCCCGACCACAATCAGCCCCAGCATTTT
abundance: NA
d_gene: NA
v_gene: TRBV4-1
j_gene: TRBJ1-5

CDR3aa: CSASPIQREWANEQFF
CDR3nt: TGCAGTGCTAGCCCGATCCAGCGGGAGTGGGCCAATGAGCAGTTCTTC
abundance: NA
d_gene: TRBD2
v_gene: TRBV20-1
j_gene: TRBJ2-1

CDR3aa: CASSQGLADTGELFF
CDR3nt: TGCGCCAGCAGCCAAGGGCTAGCGGATACCGGGGAGCTGTTTTTT
abundance: few
d_gene: TRBD2
v_gene: TRBV4-1
j_gene: TRBJ2-2

CDR3aa: CASSRRDNTYEQYF
CDR3nt: TGTGCCAGCAGCCGCCGGGACAATACCTACGAGCAGTACTTC
abundance: NA
d_gene: NA
v_gene: TRBV6-5
j_gene: TRBJ2-7

CDR3aa: CASSSRTSGRSHEQFF
CDR3nt: TGTGCCAGCAGTTCACGGACTAGCGGGAGGTCGCATGAGCAGTTCTTC
abundance: NA
d_gene: TRBD2
v_gene: TRBV6-1
j_gene: TRBJ2-1

CDR3aa: CSANRDRVSVEQYF
CDR3nt: TGCAGTGCTAATAGAGACAGGGTGTCTGTGGAGCAGTACTTC
abundance: few
d_gene: TRBD1
v_gene: TRBV20-1
j_gene: TRBJ2-7

CDR3aa: CASSEWPAPLHF
CDR3nt: TGTGCCAGCAGTGAATGGCCAGCACCCCTCCACTTT
abundance: NA
d_gene: NA
v_gene: TRBV6-1
j_gene: TRBJ1-6

CDR3aa: CAISGLAGYGYTF
CDR3nt: TGTGCCATCAGTGGGTTGGCGGGGTATGGCTACACCTTC
abundance: once
d_gene: NA
v_gene: TRBV10-3
j_gene: TRBJ1-2

CDR3aa: CASSRKGHTRDYEQYF
CDR3nt: TGTGCCAGCAGCCGAAAAGGCCATACAAGGGACTACGAGCAGTACTTC
abundance: NA
d_gene: NA
v_gene: TRBV6-2/TRBV6-3
j_gene: TRBJ2-7